This TCR beta chain was identified during a study of identifying expanded T cells in peripheral blood. Broader study findings: Approximately two-week clone count variance significantly increased as total template count grew.

Germline loops: CDR1 LNHNV, CDR2 YYDKDF (reference sequence). V was pared by 0 bases and J by 3 bases, with 11 bases between. The CDR3 contains 16 residues. The protocol was immunoSEQ multiplex PCR, while the TCRdb copy is restricted to in-frame clones and leaves out a portion. The sample yields some 90,000 clones, 70% to 90% seen once. In its sample, this clone was seen once. Its cognate antigen is unknown. Healthy donors had no documented immune events, such as infections, while sampled. This TCR was sampled from a person aged 18 to 70 in good health. The chain couples TRBV15 to TRBJ2-2; maybe TRBD2 (5 bases). Sequencing was carried out using blood. The chain's CDR3 is CATSRDRGQYTGELFF. The CDR3 coding sequence is TGTGCCACCAGCAGAGACCGCGGGCAGTACACCGGGGAGCTGTTTTTT.